This T cell receptor (beta chain) came from a study of blood T cell repertoires in COVID-19. Study at large: Acute and convalescent COVID-19 specimens originated in the United States, Italy and Spain. Sources were T cells, B-cell-depleted T cells, or PBMCs; the material itself was cDNA or gDNA.

Germline V gives CDR1 DFQATT, CDR2 SNEGSKA (reference sequence). This CDR3 contains 15 residues. V lost 6 bases, J lost 4 bases, and 12 bases stayed unmatched. As originally analysed: Reference gene primers were amplified, and this amplification served to estimate nucleated cell counts. Assay used: immunoSEQ multiplex PCR; TCRdb lists only in-frame clones, some missing. V, J and clone size derive from that table, while D and trimming were established from the DNA sequence. This sample has around 230,000 clones, with around four fifths found just once. Sequencing used peripheral blood. The origin of this receptor is a woman aged 55-69 years with active or convalescent COVID-19. The V call is TRBV20-1, the J call TRBJ2-1; TRBD2 aligns across 7 bases. In DNA form, the CDR3 reads TGCAGTGCCAGTGGGACTACCCGGAGATACAATGAGCAGTTCTTC. Its translation is CSASGTTRRYNEQFF.